Each of the 6 T cell receptor beta chains below was sequenced from the same sample in a study of T cell responses to AZD1222 COVID-19 vaccine. The method was immunoSEQ multiplex PCR; TCRdb's version includes in-frame clones alone and lacks a portion of them. This sample carries fewer than 150,000 clones, roughly 91% of them seen once, and the ten largest clones take approximately 4.8%. Sample: peripheral blood, taken on day 0 of AZD1222 vaccination. The receptors stem from an adult in good health.

The chain's CDR3 is CASSLALAGETQYF. The CDR3 nucleotides read TGTGCCAGCAGCTTAGCGCTGGCGGGTGAGACCCAGTACTTC. The rearrangement uses TRBV7-9 and TRBJ2-5; perhaps TRBD2 as D (5 bases). Germline-derived CDR1 and CDR2 are SEHNR and FQNEAQ (reference sequence). The CDR3 totals 14 residues. V gave up 0 bases and J gave up 5 bases, with 10 bases separating them.

The CDR3 region has the DNA TGTGCCAGTAGTATAATGGGAGCAGGGGGCAATCAGCCCCAGCATTTT. It encodes CASSIMGAGGNQPQHF. V is TRBV19 and J is TRBJ1-5, with TRBD1 as a possible D gene (6 bases). The germline V gene encodes CDR1 LNHDA and CDR2 SQIVND (reference sequence). The CDR3 has 16 amino acids. Trimming left V 2 bases short and J 2 bases short, with 13 bases between.

The CDR3 region has the DNA TGTGCCAGCAGATATGACACGAGGAACTACGAGCAGTACTTC. It translates to CASRYDTRNYEQYF. V is TRBV6-6 and J is TRBJ2-7, with D unclear. V was trimmed by 6 bases and J by 3 bases, leaving 15 bases between them. Germline V gives CDR1 MNHNY, CDR2 SVGAGI (reference sequence). The CDR3 length is 14 residues.

This chain uses TRBV2 with TRBJ2-7, with D uncertain. Per the germline V gene, CDR1 is SNHLY and CDR2 is FYNNEI. Trimming cost V 8 bases and J 1 base, with 12 bases left between them. The CDR3 contains 13 residues. CDR3 nucleotide sequence: TGTGCCAGCCTGTCCATTAGGTCCTACGAGCAGTACTTC. Translated: CASLSIRSYEQYF.

The chain links TRBV6-5 to TRBJ2-1; D unclear. The V and J ends lost 8 bases and 8 bases respectively, with 13 bases between them. The CDR3 sequence is 12 residues long. Germline values: CDR1 MNHEY, CDR2 SVGAGI. CDR3 in DNA: TGTGCCAGCTCTTTCCAGCTCTATGAGCAGTTCTTC. Protein product: CASSFQLYEQFF.

This clone was seen more than once but under ten times. The gene calls are TRBV3-1 (or the pseudogene TRBV3-2) and TRBJ1-6; 10 bases fit TRBD1. Germline V lookup: CDR1 LGHDT, CDR2 YNNKEL (reference sequence). Trimming cost V 4 bases and J 10 bases; bases outside gene matches: 7. The CDR3 is 15 amino acids. CDR3 amino acids: CASSPRTGGASPLHF. In DNA, the CDR3 is TGTGCCAGCAGCCCACGGACAGGGGGAGCATCACCCCTCCACTTT.